A selection of T cell receptor beta chains follows, all from one sample in a study of T cell changes during pregnancy in multiple sclerosis. The protocol was immunoSEQ multiplex PCR, while the TCRdb copy is restricted to in-frame clones and leaves out a portion. The repertoire holds 88,000 or so clones, with 90% to 95% as singletons. The sequencing here drew on peripheral blood, taken before pregnancy. Receptors were obtained from a female donor with multiple sclerosis, enrolled in a pregnancy study. The CDR3 runs from the conserved cysteine through the conserved F or W. The order of the fields is D gene, clone size, CDR3 length, V gene, J gene, CDR3 DNA, CDR3 protein. A D gene is named only where the DNA matches it firmly. Clone size is not always given. Where it is, it says once, few, many or a class for expanded clones.

-,-,15,TRBV19,TRBJ2-6,TGTGCCAGTAGTACGCGGGGCTCTGGGGCCAACGTCCTGACTTTC,CASSTRGSGANVLTF
-,-,15,TRBV6-1,TRBJ2-1,TGTGCCAGCGAACCGGGACTTCACTCCTACAATGAGCAGTTCTTC,CASEPGLHSYNEQFF
TRBD2,-,14,TRBV19,TRBJ2-7,TGTGCCAGTAGTTCCGGACTAGCTAGCGACGAGCAGTACTTC,CASSSGLASDEQYF
-,-,16,TRBV21-1,TRBJ1-4,TGTGCCAGCAGCAAAGAAGGCGGACAGAACAATGAAAAACTGTTTTTT,CASSKEGGQNNEKLFF
-,-,14,TRBV2,TRBJ2-7,TGTGCCAGGGGGGGGGCTATGGAATCCGCCGAGCAGTACTTC,CARGGAMESAEQYF
-,-,16,TRBV9,TRBJ2-6,TGTGCCAGCAGCGTAGGAGGTCTCTCTGGGGCCAACGTCCTGACTTTC,CASSVGGLSGANVLTF
TRBD1,-,12,TRBV13,TRBJ2-7,TGTGCCAGCGGACAGGGGGCGGCCGAGCAGTACTTC,CASGQGAAEQYF
TRBD2,-,16,TRBV6-5,TRBJ2-7,TGTGCCAGCAGTTACGCCGGCGCGGGGGGCGCGGGGGAGCAGTACTTC,CASSYAGAGGAGEQYF
TRBD2,-,13,TRBV4-1,TRBJ2-7,TGCGCCAGCAGCCCGCGGGAGCTCGACGAGCAGTACTTC,CASSPRELDEQYF
TRBD1,once,15,TRBV5-4,TRBJ1-5,TGTGCCAGCAGCCAGGGACAGGGAAGCAATCAGCCCCAGCATTTT,CASSQGQGSNQPQHF
TRBD2,-,17,TRBV5-1,TRBJ2-2,TGCGCCAGCATGGGGCTAGCGGGAGCCCTGAACACCGGGGAGCTGTTTTTT,CASMGLAGALNTGELFF